The T cell receptor beta chain under discussion was sequenced for a study of radiotherapy plus CTLA-4 blockade in lung cancer. TCRdb keeps only in-frame clones here, not all; method: immunoSEQ multiplex PCR. This table has about 49,000 clones, more than 75% appearing once. The CDR3 runs 21 residues. Unmatched junction bases numbered 24, after V lost 6 bases and J lost 2 bases. The germline V gene has CDR1 KGHSH and CDR2 LQKENI. The rearrangement uses TRBV18 and TRBJ2-1; the match to TRBD2 covers 8 bases. The sample in question was peripheral blood, obtained from a patient treated with radiotherapy plus ipilimumab. The TCR originated in a human donor with non-small cell lung cancer whose response to radiotherapy plus ipilimumab could not be evaluated. In DNA form, the CDR3 reads TGTGCCAGCTCCCGCCCGGTTAACGGGAGGGCCTCCTGGAGTACCTACAATGAGCAGTTCTTC. Its translation: CASSRPVNGRASWSTYNEQFF. Filled out from reference TRBV18 and TRBJ2-1, the complete variable domain reads NAGVMQNPRHLVRRRGQEARLRCSPMKGHSHVYWYRQLPEEGLKFMVYLQKENIIDESGMPKERFSAEFPKEGPSILRIQQVVRGDSAAYFCASSRPVNGRASWSTYNEQFFGPGTRLTVL.